This T cell receptor beta chain is from a study of cytomegalovirus exposure and HLA in healthy donors. Regarding the study as a whole: High specificity and sensitivity for cytomegalovirus status were reported for the classifier. Cytomegalovirus-associated TCR beta chains were listed, numbering under 200. Judged likely to be a sequencing artifact was a cluster of highly shared sequence variants.

Primers: 60 Vbeta forward and 13 Jbeta reverse. TCRdb keeps only in-frame clones here, not all; method: immunoSEQ multiplex PCR. The sample consists of about 91,000 clones, approximately 86% of them appearing once. This clone showed up just a few times. Its target is unknown. After removal of 3 bases from V and 4 bases from J, the junction contained 5 bases not matched to a gene. The V gene's germline CDR1 is SGHNT and CDR2 YYREEE (reference sequence). The CDR3 covers 15 residues. The V and J genes are TRBV5-4 and TRBJ2-5; 11 nucleotides align to TRBD1. This receptor was taken from a man aged 30 to 45 in good health and CMV-seropositive. Sequencing was done on a sample of PBMCs. The CDR3 protein is CASSSGTGGRETQYF. The CDR3 nucleotides are TGTGCCAGCAGCTCCGGGACAGGGGGACGAGAGACCCAGTACTTC.